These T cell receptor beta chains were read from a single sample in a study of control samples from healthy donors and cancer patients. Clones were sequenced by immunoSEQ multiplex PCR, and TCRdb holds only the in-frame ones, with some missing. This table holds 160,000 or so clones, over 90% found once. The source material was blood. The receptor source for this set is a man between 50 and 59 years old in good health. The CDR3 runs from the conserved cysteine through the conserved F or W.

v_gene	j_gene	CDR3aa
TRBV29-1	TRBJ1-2	CSVDPGASGYGYTF
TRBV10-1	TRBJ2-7	CASSESSGSREQYF
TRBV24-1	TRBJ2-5	CATSDGQQETQYF
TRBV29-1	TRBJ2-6	CSVAVTNYYSGANVLTF
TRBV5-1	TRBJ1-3	CASSRSDSPSGNTIYF
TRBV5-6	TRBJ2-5	CASKIFAPGRAGETQYF
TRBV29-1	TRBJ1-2	CSVSWVGDVTNYGYTF
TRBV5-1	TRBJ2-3	CASRPGASASTDTQYF
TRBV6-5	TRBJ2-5	CASSPSTRRETQYF
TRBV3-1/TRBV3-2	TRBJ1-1	CASSQGLVTEAFF
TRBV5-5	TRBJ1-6	CASTWGGQSNSPLHF
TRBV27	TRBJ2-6	CASSRTSGRSGANVLTF
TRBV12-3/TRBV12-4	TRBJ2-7	CASSPGQYEQYF
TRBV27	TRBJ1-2	CASSPKGLGYGYTF
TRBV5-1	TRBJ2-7	CASSLASRGNEQYF
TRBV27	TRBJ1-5	CASSLVAVWGLNQPQHF
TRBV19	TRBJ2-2	CASRRDSLTGELFF
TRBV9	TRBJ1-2	CASSPRDYGYTF
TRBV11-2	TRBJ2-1	CASSLDLGLAGAGEQFF
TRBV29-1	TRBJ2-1	CSVEGLAGVNNEQFF
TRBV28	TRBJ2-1	CASSSPAGGYNEQFF
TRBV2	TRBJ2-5	CASSETSGTQETQYF
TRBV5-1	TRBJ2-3	CASSLLTGVTDTQYF
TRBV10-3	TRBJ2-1	CAISDKMTSGEQFF
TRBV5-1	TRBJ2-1	CASTGRGLAYNEQFF
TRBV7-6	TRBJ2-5	CASSLGVEETQYF
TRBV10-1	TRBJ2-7	CASSDQGRAIYEQYF
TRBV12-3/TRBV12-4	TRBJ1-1	CASSRPNTEAFF
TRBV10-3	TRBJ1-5	CASHGDGSGDSNQPQHF
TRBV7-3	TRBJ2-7	CASSSGPNEEQYF
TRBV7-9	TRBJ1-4	CASSPGVATNEKLFF
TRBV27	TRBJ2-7	CASSLSTHDSGWLYF
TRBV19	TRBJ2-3	CASSHRGRALDTQYF
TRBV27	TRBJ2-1	CASSLSRTSGNGANEQFF
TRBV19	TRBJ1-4	CASSIARGGIREKLFF
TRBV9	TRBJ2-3	CASSVGFSGSAYF
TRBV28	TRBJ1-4	CASRPLELGEKLFF
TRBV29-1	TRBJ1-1	CSVDESGHPTRAFF
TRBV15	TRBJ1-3	CATSREAGGGNTIYF
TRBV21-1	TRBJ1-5	CASSKVLRGQGLDQPQHF
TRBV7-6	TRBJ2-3	CASTKGFSSTDTQYF
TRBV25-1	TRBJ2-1	CASSEVTTGVYWNEQFF
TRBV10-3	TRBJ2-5	CAISLRGQGPRGQETQYF
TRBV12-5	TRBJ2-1	CASGPLANEQFF
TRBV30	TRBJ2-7	CAWSVGWEREQYF
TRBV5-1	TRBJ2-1	CASSPWTGPANEQFF
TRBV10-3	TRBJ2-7	CAIRTSGFYEQYF
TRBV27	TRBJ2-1	CASSLSSGVSYNEQFF